This T cell receptor (beta chain) comes out of a study of blood T cell repertoires in COVID-19. At the level of the study: Researchers got acute and convalescent COVID-19 samples from the United States, Italy and Spain. The cDNA or gDNA used as material had been derived from T cells, B-cell-depleted T cells, or PBMCs.

The ends were cut back, 1 base at V and 6 bases at J, with 6 bases in the middle. The CDR3 loop spans 12 amino acids. Per the germline V gene, CDR1 is LGHDT and CDR2 is YNNKEL (reference sequence). This clone was recorded a few times. As processed by the authors: Amplification of reference gene primers provided the estimated nucleated cell counts. Sequencing used immunoSEQ multiplex PCR; TCRdb keeps in-frame clones, though not all of them. Clone size and V and J calls were adopted from that table, with D and trimming inferred from the DNA. Here the sample spans tens of thousands of clones, around four fifths being singletons.

The chain links TRBV3-1 (or the pseudogene TRBV3-2) to TRBJ1-1; D unresolved. The receptor was isolated from a human donor in a cohort sampled during active COVID-19. Sequencing was done on a sample of peripheral blood. CDR3 DNA: TGTGCCAGCAGCCAAGGAGTCGCTGAAGCTTTCTTT. It translates to CASSQGVAEAFF.